Listed here is a single TCR beta chain. This clone was picked up a small number of times. What antigen it recognizes has not been identified. No base qualities exist here, and no much larger clone lies one base off it. Library creation used the immunoSEQ multiplex PCR assay. The multiplex PCR relied on a mix of 60 forward primers for TCR Vbeta segments and 13 reverse primers for TCR Jbeta segments. The CDR3 region of rearranged TCR beta genes was amplified from genomic DNA with a multiplex PCR assay. On the Illumina HiSeq System, the amplified TCR beta libraries were sequenced as 87-base-pair reads. Per the authors' processing: In a later analysis, approximately 74 million unique TCR beta chains were counted across the roughly 610 repertoires, and about 9.9 million of these chains were shared by at least two donors. A nearest-neighbor algorithm error-corrected the raw reads and collapsed the reads into unique sequences, merging closely related sequences to remove PCR and sequencing errors. V, D and J gene segments were assigned by aligning CDR3 sequences to IMGT reference sequences. For a sequence to be retained, at least a six-nucleotide match to both a V gene segment and a J gene segment was required. A rearrangement counted as productive if the CDR3 had no stop codons and remained in frame with V and J, and every other rearrangement counted as non-productive. Following IMGT convention, CDR3 was defined as the stretch from the second conserved V-encoded cysteine up to the conserved J-encoded phenylalanine. The earlier analysis of more than 450 of the donors excluded sequences that lacked an unambiguous match to a single V gene segment. In an earlier analysis of about 590 of the donors, a V segment was called functional when productive rearrangements were above 56.7%, and segregating when the standard deviation between donors exceeded 5%. A statistical classification framework was built for diagnosing cytomegalovirus status from the catalog of TCR beta chain sequences. V and J gene assignment, in a later analysis, came from comparing TCR nucleotide sequences with IMGT/GENE-DB human TR gene sequences. Using the TCRdist pipeline, a later analysis assigned CDR3 sequences along with most-parsimonious VDJ recombination scenarios. A later analysis defined each TCR beta chain by its CDR3 amino acid sequence plus V-gene family, and excluded reads lacking a unique V-gene family. A later analysis removed nearly 600 highly shared, low-generation-probability nucleotide sequences to deal with suspected cross-contamination and a sequencing artifact. A later analysis calculated a clonal expansion index for each public chain from normalized within-repertoire ranks of inferred template counts. In a later analysis, generation probabilities were computed with a VDJ recombination model fitted to out-of-frame rearrangements, and the resulting probabilities were checked against IGoR. A later analysis scored TCR-TCR, TCR-HLA and TCR-CMV co-occurrence with hypergeometric tests, applying a repertoire-size bias correction to TCR pairs. In a later analysis, false discovery rates were estimated by permuting HLA or CMV assignments 20 times. A later analysis grouped co-occurring TCRs with DBSCAN, adding TCRdist sequence similarity when clustering within HLA-allele-positive subsets. For co-occurrence clustering, repertoires with fewer than 30,000 or more than 120,000 public chains were excluded, along with a handful of repertoires with anomalous nucleotide sharing. The immuneACCESS repertoire file appears here via TCRdb, limited to in-frame rearrangements. These files lack a portion of the clones; in checked studies, under half of the deficit traces to unresolved V genes, and the cause of the others is not known. V and J calls and clone size follow that table, whereas D and trimming were derived from the DNA. This sample gives around 200,000 clones in total; approximately 79% of them show up just once. Approximately 4.4% of the sample lies in the top ten.

The record originates from a study of cytomegalovirus exposure and HLA in healthy donors (dated by TCRdb to about 2017). Study-wide context: In an earlier analysis of around 540 of the donors, under 300 Gb of sequence data and just under 120 million unique TCR beta sequences from about 190 million T cells were reported. Every repertoire in the discovery cohort had been generated on one and the same sequencing platform. A separate validation cohort of about 110 different subjects was used in addition to the roughly 670-subject first cohort. Donor age, sex, ethnicity and CMV serostatus were compiled alongside the repertoire data. A later analysis re-examined previously published TCR beta repertoires from just over 650 donors and added high-resolution HLA genotyping to investigate patterns of TCR occurrence. The study used immunosequencing to profile the T cell repertoires of 666 subjects and linked those repertoires to cytomegalovirus serostatus. The later analysis used no new phenotypic data to find candidate immune exposures, relying instead on TCR beta sequences and their occurrence across donors. An early release that covered about 640 HLA-typed donors contained 300 to 350 gigabases of sequencing data and around 80 million unique TCR sequences. The study aimed to test whether cataloging public T cell receptors could reveal signatures of past pathogen exposure. Both class I and class II loci were covered by HLA typing, at four-digit resolution. Genome-wide SNP genotypes for about 55% of the 666 donors were used in a later genetic analysis, which treated that subset as a discovery cohort. A few DR-DQ haplotypes were handled as single units for association and clustering because linkage in the cohort was strong. Across about 380 genotyped donors of the cohort, an average of about 200,000 unique TCR beta nucleotide sequences per donor were sequenced, and around 19% of those sequences were non-productive. To decide whether each TCR beta V gene segment behaved as functional or pseudogenic, an earlier analysis of 587 of the donors relied on high-throughput TCR beta sequencing. Of the roughly 410 genotyped donors, 70% to 90% were placed in the genetic ancestry cluster associated with self-reported Caucasian donors. The number of donors typed differed by locus, with about 629-640 for A, B, C, DRB1 and DQB1, roughly 520 for DQA1, 600 to 610 for DPA1, and 472 for DPB1. The study combined high-throughput TCR immunosequencing, statistical association of individual TCRs with disease status, and machine learning to predict cytomegalovirus infection status. Paper-wide results and their limitations: A later analysis found that most CMV-associated TCR beta chains appeared HLA-restricted, with HLA associations seemingly driven largely by CMV exposure. Presence/absence analyses assumed roughly uniform sequencing depth across donors, an assumption that may not hold. An earlier analysis of 450 to 750 of the donors showed that most TCR beta V segments appeared in productive rearrangements either about 90% or about 30% of the time, which broadly matched IMGT annotations. Most TCR sequences were observed very rarely across donors, whereas some public TCRs were present in many individuals. The authors suggested that the approach could potentially be generalized to other disease states and immunological phenotypes. In the study, some 180 TCR beta chains were listed as associated with cytomegalovirus. In this cohort, only TCR beta chains were sequenced, and detectable features were limited by the absence of alpha or paired-chain data. A later analysis found that TCR association rates varied across HLA loci, with DRB1 alleles showing the most associated TCRs and HLA-C alleles the fewest. In a later genetic analysis, a missense DCLRE1C variant was associated with V-gene and J-gene trimming of TCR beta chains, and the association was replicated in an independent cohort. Compared with the 666-donor mean, donors in an Asian-associated ancestry cluster had fewer N-insertions in productive TCRs, according to a later genetic analysis. Three of the identified cytomegalovirus-associated TCR beta chains were confirmed in vitro to be specific for cytomegalovirus antigens. A later analysis associated some 17,000 TCR beta sequences with specific HLA alleles at a false discovery rate of 0.05. According to a later analysis, parvovirus B19, influenza, CMV and Epstein-Barr virus appeared linked to several top co-occurrence clusters. Strong co-occurrence of HLA alleles, especially DR and DQ, made assigning TCR associations to individual alleles difficult. A further reported finding was that TCR beta sequences accurately predicted the HLA-A and HLA-B alleles for most subjects in the first cohort. The classifier was reported to diagnose cytomegalovirus status with high specificity and sensitivity in both the original and validation cohorts. Immune exposure information for the cohort was limited to CMV serostatus. Because the 87-base-pair reads could not distinguish some IMGT-functional V segments, including TRBV6-2 and TRBV6-3, those segments were excluded. Because HLA typing was unavailable for some donors at each locus, only the typed subset was used in association tests. Correlated functional status among segregating V segments might reflect linkage disequilibrium, but an unknown experimental factor could not be ruled out. The sequencing pipeline was judged likely to have produced a cluster of highly shared sequence variants as a technical artifact. Because counts were too low, 15 or so rarely observed V segments, including chromosome 9 orphons, were excluded from the earlier analysis of around 590 of the donors. In a later analysis, HLA-associated TCR beta chains were found to be more clonally expanded and to have lower generation probabilities than equally common non-associated chains.

In total, 666 healthy bone marrow donors made up the cohort. Cohort members were all nominally healthy when sampled, although unrecorded immune exposures were likely present. The donor tested CMV seropositive and was one of the 289 seropositive cohort members. Every donor gave a peripheral blood sample, and the peripheral blood mononuclear cells from that sample were used for TCR beta sequencing. Genomic DNA extraction from the blood cell samples was performed with the Qiagen DNeasy Blood Extraction Kit. From its cysteine to its phenylalanine, the CDR3 spans 13 amino acids. Of all the DNA, just the CDR3 is kept, 39 bases in frame from base 1. V loses 3 bases of germline sequence and J loses 2 bases, and the interval between the two ends is 9 bases. The germline V gene encodes CDR1 GTSNPN and CDR2 SVGIG (reference sequence).

The V and J segments used are TRBV30 and TRBJ2-3; the D gene is not confidently resolved. Sequences were obtained from PBMCs. The clonotype originates from a woman in her twenties or thirties in good health and CMV-seropositive. Here the CDR3 is given as CAWSGFITDTQYF. The DNA sequence follows: TGTGCCTGGAGCGGTTTCATCACAGATACGCAGTATTTT.